This T cell receptor (beta chain) stems from a study of T-cell memory formation after mild COVID-19. This CDR3 has 14 residues. Germline V lookup: CDR1 SGDLS, CDR2 YYNGEE. V lost 3 bases and J lost 1, with 8 bases in between. MiXCR was run by TCRdb on the 5' RACE reads, yielding one entry per CDR3 protein. The sample has fewer than 400,000 distinct CDR3 sequences; 13% are singletons. V is TRBV9 and J is TRBJ1-5; no firm D call. The sequenced material came from PBMCs or a T cell subset sorted from them (not recorded which). The origin of this receptor is a man aged 18 to 29 who had mild COVID-19 (a few samples of this study predate the infection). Cell type and time point are not known. The CDR3 nucleotides read TGTGCCAGCAGCGCCCCCCCAAGCAATCAGCCCCAGCATTTT. This codes for CASSAPPSNQPQHF. Full variable domain (remainder filled in from reference TRBV9 and TRBJ1-5): DSGVTQTPKHLITATGQRVTLRCSPRSGDLSVYWYQQSLDQGLQFLIQYYNGEERAKGNILERFSAQQFPDLHSELNLSSLELGDSALYFCASSAPPSNQPQHFGDGTRLSIL.